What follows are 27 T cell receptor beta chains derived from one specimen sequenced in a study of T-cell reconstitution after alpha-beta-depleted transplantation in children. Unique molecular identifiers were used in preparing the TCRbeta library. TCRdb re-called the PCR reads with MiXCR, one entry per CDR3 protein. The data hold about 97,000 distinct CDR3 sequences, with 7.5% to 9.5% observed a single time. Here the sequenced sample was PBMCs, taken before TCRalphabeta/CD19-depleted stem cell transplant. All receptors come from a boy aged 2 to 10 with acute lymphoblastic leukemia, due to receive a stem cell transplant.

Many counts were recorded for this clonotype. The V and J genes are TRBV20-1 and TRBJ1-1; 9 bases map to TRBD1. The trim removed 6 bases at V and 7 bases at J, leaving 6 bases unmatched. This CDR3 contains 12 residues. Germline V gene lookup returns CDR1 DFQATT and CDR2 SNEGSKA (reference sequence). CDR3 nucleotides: TGCAGTGCCCGGACAGGGGATTTTGAAGCTTTCTTT. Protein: CSARTGDFEAFF.

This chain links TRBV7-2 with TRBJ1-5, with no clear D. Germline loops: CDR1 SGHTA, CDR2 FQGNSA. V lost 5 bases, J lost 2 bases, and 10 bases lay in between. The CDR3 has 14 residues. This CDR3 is CASSREIGNQPQHF. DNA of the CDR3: TGTGCCAGCAGCAGGGAAATCGGCAATCAGCCCCAGCATTTT.

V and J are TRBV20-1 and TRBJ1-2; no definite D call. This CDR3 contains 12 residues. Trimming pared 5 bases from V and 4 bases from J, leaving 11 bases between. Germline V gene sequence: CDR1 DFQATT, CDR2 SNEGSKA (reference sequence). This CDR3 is CSAPDAPYGYTF. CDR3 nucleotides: TGCAGTGCTCCGGACGCGCCCTATGGCTACACCTTC.

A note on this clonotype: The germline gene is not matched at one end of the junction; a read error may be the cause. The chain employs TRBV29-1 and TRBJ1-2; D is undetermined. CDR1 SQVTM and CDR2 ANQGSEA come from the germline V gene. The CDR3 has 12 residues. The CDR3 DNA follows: TGCGGCGTGCTGGCCGACGGTCGTGGCTACACCTTC. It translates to CGVLADGRGYTF.

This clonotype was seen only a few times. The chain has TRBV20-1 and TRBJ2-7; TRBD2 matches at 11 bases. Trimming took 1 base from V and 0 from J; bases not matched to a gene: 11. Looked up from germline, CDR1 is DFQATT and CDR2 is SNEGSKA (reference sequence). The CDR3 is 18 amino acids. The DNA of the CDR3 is TGCAGTGCTAGAGGGGCCCTAGCGGGGGGATGGAGCTCCTACGAGCAGTACTTC. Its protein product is CSARGALAGGWSSYEQYF.

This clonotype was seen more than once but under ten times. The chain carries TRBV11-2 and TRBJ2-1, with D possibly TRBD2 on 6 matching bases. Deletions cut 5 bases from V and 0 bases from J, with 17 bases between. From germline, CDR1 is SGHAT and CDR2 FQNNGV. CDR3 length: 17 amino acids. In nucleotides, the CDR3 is TGTGCCAGCAGCCCCAGATCAGGGAGGAGCTCCTACAATGAGCAGTTCTTC. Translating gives CASSPRSGRSSYNEQFF.

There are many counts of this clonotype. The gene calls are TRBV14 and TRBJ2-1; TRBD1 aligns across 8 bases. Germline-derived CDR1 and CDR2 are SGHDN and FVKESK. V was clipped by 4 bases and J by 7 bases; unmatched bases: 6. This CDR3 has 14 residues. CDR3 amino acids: CASSRRQGRNEQFF. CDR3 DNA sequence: TGTGCCAGCAGCCGAAGACAGGGGAGGAATGAGCAGTTCTTC.

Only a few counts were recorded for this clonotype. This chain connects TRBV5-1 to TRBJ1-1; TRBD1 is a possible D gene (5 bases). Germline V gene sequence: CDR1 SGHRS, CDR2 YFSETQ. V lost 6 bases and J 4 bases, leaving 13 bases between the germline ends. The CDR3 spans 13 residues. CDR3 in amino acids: CASTGGLGTEAFF. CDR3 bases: TGCGCCAGCACCGGGGGGTTAGGCACTGAAGCTTTCTTT.

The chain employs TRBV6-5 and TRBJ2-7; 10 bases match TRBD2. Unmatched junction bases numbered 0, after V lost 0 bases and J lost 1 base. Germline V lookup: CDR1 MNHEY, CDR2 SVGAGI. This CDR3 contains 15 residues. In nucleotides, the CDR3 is TGTGCCAGCAGTTACTCTAGCGGGGGGTCCTACGAGCAGTACTTC. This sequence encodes CASSYSSGGSYEQYF.

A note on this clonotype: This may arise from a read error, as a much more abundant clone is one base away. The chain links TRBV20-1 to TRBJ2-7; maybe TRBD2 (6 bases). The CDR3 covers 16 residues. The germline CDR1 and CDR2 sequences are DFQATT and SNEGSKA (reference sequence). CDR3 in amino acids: CCARDSSSGDSYEQYF. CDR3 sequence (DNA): TGCTGTGCTAGAGATAGTAGTAGCGGAGATTCCTACGAGCAGTACTTC.

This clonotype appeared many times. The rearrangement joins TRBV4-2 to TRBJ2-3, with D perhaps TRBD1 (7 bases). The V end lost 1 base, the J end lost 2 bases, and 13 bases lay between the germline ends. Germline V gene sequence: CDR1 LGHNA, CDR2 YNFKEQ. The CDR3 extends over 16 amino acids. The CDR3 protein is CASSQAGGGVTDTQYF. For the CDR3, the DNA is TGTGCCAGCAGCCAAGCTGGAGGGGGCGTCACAGATACGCAGTATTTT.

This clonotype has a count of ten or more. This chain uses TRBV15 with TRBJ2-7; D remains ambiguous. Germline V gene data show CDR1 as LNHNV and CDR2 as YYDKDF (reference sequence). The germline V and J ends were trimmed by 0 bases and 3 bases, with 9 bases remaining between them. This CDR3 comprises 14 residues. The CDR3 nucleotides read TGTGCCACCAGCAGAGATATAGGCAACTACGAGCAGTACTTC. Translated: CATSRDIGNYEQYF.

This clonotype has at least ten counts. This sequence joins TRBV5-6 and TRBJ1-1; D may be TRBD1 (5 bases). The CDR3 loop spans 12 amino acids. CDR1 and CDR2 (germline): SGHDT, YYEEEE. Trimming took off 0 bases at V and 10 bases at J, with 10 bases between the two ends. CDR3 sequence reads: CASSLAAGRAFF. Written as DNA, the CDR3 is TGTGCCAGCAGCTTGGCGGCGGGGCGAGCTTTCTTT.

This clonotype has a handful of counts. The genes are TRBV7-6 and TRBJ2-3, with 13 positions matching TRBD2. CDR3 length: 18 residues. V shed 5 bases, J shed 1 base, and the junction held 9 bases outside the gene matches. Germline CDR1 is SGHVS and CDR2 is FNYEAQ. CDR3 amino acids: CASSQWTSGGVGTDTQYF. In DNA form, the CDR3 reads TGTGCCAGCAGCCAATGGACTAGCGGGGGAGTGGGCACAGATACGCAGTATTTT.

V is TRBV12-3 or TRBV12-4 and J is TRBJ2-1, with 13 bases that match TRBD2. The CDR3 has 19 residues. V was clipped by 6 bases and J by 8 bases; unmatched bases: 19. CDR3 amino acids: CASSRGTSGVGSGQHEQFF. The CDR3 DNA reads TGTGCCAGCAGCCGAGGGACTAGCGGGGTTGGGTCGGGGCAACATGAGCAGTTCTTC.

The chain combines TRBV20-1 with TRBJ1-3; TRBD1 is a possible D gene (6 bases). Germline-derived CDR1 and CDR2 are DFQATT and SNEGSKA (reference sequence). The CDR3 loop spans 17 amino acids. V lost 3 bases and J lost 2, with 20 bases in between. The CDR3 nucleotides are TGCAGTGCTAGTTATGGGGGACAAATCCCCACTGGAAACACCATATATTTT. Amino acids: CSASYGGQIPTGNTIYF.

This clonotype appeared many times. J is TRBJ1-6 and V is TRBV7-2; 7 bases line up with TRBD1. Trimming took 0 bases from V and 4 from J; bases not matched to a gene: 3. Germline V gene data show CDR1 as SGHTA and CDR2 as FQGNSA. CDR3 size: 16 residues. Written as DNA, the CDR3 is TGTGCCAGCAGCTTAGCCTCGACAGGGTATAATTCACCCCTCCACTTT. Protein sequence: CASSLASTGYNSPLHF.

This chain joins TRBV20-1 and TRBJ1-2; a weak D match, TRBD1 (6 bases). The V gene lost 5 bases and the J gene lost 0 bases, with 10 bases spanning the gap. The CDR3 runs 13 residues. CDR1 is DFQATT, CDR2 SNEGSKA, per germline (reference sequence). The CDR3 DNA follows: TGCAGTGCTGTACAGGGATCTAACTATGGCTACACCTTC. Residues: CSAVQGSNYGYTF.

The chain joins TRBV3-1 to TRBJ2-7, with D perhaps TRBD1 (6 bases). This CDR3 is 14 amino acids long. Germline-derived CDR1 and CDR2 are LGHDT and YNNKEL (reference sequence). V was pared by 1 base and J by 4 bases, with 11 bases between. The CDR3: CASSQGGRGYEQYF. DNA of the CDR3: TGTGCCAGCAGCCAAGGAGGCAGGGGATACGAGCAGTACTTC.

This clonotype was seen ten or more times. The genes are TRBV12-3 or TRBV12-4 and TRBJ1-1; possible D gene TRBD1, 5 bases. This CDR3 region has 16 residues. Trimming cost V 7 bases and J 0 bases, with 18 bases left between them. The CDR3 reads CASTLGDGRLNTEAFF. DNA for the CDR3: TGTGCCAGCACCCTGGGGGACGGTCGCTTGAACACTGAAGCTTTCTTT.

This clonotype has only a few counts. The CDR3 bases are TGCAGTGCTACGCCCTTGCAAGGCGAAAAACTGTTTTTT. Residues: CSATPLQGEKLFF. The chain links TRBV20-1 to TRBJ1-4; D is unresolved. The CDR3 has 13 residues. The V end lost 4 bases, the J end lost 8 bases, and 14 bases lay between the germline ends. Looked up from germline, CDR1 is DFQATT and CDR2 is SNEGSKA (reference sequence).

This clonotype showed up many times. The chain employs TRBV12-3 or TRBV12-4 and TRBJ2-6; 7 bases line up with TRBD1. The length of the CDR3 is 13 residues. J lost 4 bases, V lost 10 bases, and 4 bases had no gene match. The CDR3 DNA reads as TGTGCCACAGGGGGTTCGGGGGCCAACGTCCTGACTTTC. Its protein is CATGGSGANVLTF.

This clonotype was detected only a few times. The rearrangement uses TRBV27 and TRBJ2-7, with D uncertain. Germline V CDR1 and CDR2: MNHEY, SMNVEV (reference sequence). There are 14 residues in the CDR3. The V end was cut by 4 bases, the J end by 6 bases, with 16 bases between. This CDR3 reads CASSSFPRPFEQYF. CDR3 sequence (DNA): TGTGCCAGCAGTTCCTTCCCCAGGCCTTTCGAGCAGTACTTC.

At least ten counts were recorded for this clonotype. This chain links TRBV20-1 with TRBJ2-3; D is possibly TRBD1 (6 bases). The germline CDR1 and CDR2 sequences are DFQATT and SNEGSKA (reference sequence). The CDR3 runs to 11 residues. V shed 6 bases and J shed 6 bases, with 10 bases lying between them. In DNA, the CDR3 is TGCAGTGCCGCAAGGGGGGATACGCAGTATTTT. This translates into CSAARGDTQYF.

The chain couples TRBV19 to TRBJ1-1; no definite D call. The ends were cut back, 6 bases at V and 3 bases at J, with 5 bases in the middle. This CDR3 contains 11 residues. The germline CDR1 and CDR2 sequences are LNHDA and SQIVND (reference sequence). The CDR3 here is CASSAYTEAFF. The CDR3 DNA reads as TGTGCCAGTAGCGCGTACACTGAAGCTTTCTTT.

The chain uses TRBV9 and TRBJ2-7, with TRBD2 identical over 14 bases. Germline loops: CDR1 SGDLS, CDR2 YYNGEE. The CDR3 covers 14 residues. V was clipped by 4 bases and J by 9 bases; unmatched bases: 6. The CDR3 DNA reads TGTGCCAGCAGCCCGGGACTAGCGGGGGACGGGCAGTACTTC. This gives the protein CASSPGLAGDGQYF.

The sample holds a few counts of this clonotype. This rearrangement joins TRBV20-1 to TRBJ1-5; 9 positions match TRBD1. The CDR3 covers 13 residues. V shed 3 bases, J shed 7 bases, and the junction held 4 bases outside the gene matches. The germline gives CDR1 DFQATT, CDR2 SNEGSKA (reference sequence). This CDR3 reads CSASHRGQQPQHF. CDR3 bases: TGCAGTGCTAGCCACAGGGGGCAGCAGCCCCAGCATTTT.